This TCR beta chain is drawn from a study of sequential checkpoint blockade in melanoma. Sample treatment: randomized to nivolumab then ipilimumab (arm A) or the reverse (arm B). From thawed PBMCs, live CD3+CD8+ cells negative for CD19 and CD56 were sorted. Libraries were prepared by immunoSEQ multiplex PCR; TCRdb keeps only in-frame clonotypes and omits some of them. The table records tens of thousands of clones, 85% to 90% of them present only once. From germline, CDR1 is SGDLS and CDR2 YYNGEE. The CDR3 sequence is 14 residues long. V was pared by 2 bases and J by 0 bases, with 1 base of the junction left unmatched.

The sequencing here drew on CD8+ T cells sorted from blood (inferred from file names), taken from a patient given nivolumab and ipilimumab in sequence. The J gene is TRBJ1-2, the V gene TRBV9; 7 nucleotides agree with TRBD1. The receptor's source is a human donor with melanoma. CDR3 nucleotide sequence: TGTGCCAGCAGCGTGGGGACAGCTAACTATGGCTACACCTTC. Translation gives CASSVGTANYGYTF.